This TCR beta chain was captured by sequencing in a study of radiotherapy plus CTLA-4 blockade in lung cancer. In the study overall: 18% of patients responded objectively, and roughly 30% achieved disease control.

The CDR3 length is 17 residues. V lost 1 base to trimming and J lost 4 bases; unmatched junction nucleotides: 13. Looked up from germline, CDR1 is LGHNA and CDR2 is YNFKEQ. Data came from immunoSEQ multiplex PCR; TCRdb stores just in-frame clones and leaves some out. There are tens of thousands of clones in the sample; 78% occur only once, and 4% lies in the top ten. The study, taken as a whole, reports: Some TCR clones had been derived from tumors. These clones expanded in peripheral blood after radiotherapy plus ipilimumab.

Remarks on this clone: Its antigen is unknown.

Sequences were derived from peripheral blood, sampled from a patient treated with radiotherapy plus ipilimumab. This chain connects TRBV4-2 to TRBJ2-7, with 7 bases matching TRBD1. This clonotype was sampled from a human donor with non-small cell lung cancer who had a partial response to radiotherapy plus ipilimumab. Some clones in this sample may be carry-over from other donors' samples. The CDR3 DNA reads as TGTGCCAGCAGCCAAGCACATAGACAGGGTGGTACGTACGAGCAGTACTTC. This gives the protein CASSQAHRQGGTYEQYF.